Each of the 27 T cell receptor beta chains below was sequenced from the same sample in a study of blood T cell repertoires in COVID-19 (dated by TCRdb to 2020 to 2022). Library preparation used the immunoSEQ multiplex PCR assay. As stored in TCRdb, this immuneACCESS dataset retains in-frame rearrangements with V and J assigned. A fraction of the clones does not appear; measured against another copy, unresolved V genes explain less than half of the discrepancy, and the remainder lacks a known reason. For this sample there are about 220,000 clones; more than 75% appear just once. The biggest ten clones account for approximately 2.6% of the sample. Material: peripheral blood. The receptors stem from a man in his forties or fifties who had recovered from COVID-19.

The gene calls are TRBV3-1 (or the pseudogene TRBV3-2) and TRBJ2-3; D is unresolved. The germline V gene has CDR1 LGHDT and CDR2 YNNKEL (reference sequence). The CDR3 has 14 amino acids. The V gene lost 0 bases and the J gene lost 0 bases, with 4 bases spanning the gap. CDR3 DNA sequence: TGTGCCAGCAGCCAAGACACTAGCACAGATACGCAGTATTTT. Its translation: CASSQDTSTDTQYF.

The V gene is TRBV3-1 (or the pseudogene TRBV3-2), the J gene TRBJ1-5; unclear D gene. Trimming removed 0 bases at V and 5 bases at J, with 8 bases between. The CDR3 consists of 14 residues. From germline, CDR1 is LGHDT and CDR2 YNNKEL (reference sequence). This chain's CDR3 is CASSQDHGDQPQHF. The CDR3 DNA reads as TGTGCCAGCAGCCAAGACCACGGGGATCAGCCCCAGCATTTT.

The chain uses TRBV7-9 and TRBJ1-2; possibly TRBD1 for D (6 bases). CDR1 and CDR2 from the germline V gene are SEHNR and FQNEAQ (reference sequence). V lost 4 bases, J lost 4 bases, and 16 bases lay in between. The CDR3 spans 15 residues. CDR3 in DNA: TGTGCCAGCAGCTCATCAGGGGCCAAACCCTATGGCTACACCTTC. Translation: CASSSSGAKPYGYTF.

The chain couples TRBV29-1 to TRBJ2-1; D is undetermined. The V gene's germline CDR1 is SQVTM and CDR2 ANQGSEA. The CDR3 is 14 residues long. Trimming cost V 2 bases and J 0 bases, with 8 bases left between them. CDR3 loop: CSVETMSSYNEQFF. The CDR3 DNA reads TGCAGCGTTGAAACTATGAGCTCCTACAATGAGCAGTTCTTC.

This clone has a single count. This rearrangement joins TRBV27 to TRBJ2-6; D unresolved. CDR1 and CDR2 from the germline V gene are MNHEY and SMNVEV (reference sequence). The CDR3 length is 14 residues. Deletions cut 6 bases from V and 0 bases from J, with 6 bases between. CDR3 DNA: TGTGCCAGCAGGACTTACTCTGGGGCCAACGTCCTGACTTTC. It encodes CASRTYSGANVLTF.

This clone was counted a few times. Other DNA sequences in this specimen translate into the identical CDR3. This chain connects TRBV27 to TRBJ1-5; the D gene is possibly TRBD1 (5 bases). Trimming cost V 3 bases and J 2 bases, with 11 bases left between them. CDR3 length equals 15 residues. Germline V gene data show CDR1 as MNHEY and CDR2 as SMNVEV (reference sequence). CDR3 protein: CASSLGGGGNQPQHF. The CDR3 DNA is TGTGCCAGCAGTTTGGGGGGAGGAGGCAATCAGCCCCAGCATTTT.

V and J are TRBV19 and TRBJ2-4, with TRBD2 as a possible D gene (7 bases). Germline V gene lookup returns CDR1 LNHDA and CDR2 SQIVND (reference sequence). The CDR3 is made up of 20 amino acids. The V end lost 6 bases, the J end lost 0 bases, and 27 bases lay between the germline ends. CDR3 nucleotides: TGTGCCAGTAGGCCAGGTCTTCAGGGGAGGGAGGATTTAGCCAAAAACATTCAGTACTTC. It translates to CASRPGLQGREDLAKNIQYF.

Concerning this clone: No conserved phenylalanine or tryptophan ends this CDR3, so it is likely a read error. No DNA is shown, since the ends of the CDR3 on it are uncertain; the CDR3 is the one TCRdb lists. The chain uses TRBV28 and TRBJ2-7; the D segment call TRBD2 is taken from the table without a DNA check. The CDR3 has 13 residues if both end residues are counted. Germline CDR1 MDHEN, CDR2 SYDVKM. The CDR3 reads CASSSQTSGSKAI.

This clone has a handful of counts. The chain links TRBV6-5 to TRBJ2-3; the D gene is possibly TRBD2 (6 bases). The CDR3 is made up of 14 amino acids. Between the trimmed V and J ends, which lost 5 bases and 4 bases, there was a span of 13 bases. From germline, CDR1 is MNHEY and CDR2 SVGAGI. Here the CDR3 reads CASSTGEGADTQYF. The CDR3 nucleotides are TGTGCCAGCAGTACGGGGGAAGGGGCAGATACGCAGTATTTT.

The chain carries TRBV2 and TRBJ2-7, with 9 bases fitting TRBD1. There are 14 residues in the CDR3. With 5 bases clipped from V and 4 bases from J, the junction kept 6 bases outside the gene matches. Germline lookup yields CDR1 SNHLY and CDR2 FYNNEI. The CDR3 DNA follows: TGTGCCAGCAGTCAACAGGGGGCGGGTTACGAGCAGTACTTC. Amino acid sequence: CASSQQGAGYEQYF. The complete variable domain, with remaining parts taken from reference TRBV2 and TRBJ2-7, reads EPEVTQTPSHQVTQMGQEVILRCVPISNHLYFYWYRQILGQKVEFLVSFYNNEISEKSEIFDDQFSVERPDGSNFTLKIRSTKLEDSAMYFCASSQQGAGYEQYFGPGTRLTVT.

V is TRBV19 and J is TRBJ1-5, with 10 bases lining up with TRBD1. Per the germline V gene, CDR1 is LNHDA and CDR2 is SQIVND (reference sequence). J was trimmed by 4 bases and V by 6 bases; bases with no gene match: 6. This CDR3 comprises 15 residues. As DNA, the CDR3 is TGTGCCAGTAGAAGAGACAGGGGGCCAAATCAGCCCCAGCATTTT. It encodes CASRRDRGPNQPQHF.

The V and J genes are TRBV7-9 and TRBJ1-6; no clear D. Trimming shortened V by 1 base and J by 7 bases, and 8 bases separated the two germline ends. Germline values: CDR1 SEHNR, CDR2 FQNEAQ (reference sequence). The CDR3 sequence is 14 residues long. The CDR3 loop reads CASSLDSLNSPLHF. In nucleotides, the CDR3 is TGTGCCAGCAGCTTAGACAGCCTCAATTCACCCCTCCACTTT.

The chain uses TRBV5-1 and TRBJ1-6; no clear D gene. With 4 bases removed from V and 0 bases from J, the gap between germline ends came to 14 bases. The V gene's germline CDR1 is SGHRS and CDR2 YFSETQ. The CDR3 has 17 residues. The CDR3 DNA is TGCGCCAGCAGCCAGGATCTTTTAAGCTCCTATAATTCACCCCTCCACTTT. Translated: CASSQDLLSSYNSPLHF. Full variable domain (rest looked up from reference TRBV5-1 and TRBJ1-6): KAGVTQTPRYLIKTRGQQVTLSCSPISGHRSVSWYQQTPGQGLQFLFEYFSETQRNKGNFPGRFSGRQFSNSRSEMNVSTLELGDSALYLCASSQDLLSSYNSPLHFGNGTRLTVT.

The CDR3 sequence: CASSIPPPGGYTEAFF. The CDR3 coding sequence is TGTGCCAGTAGTATTCCCCCGCCGGGGGGATACACTGAAGCTTTCTTT. The chain recombines TRBV19 with TRBJ1-1; D is perhaps TRBD1 (5 bases). The CDR3 is 16 amino acids. Germline V gives CDR1 LNHDA, CDR2 SQIVND (reference sequence). The V gene lost 3 bases and the J gene lost 3 bases, with 17 bases spanning the gap.

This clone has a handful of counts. The CDR3 spells CASSQDSLGGTEAFF. The CDR3 DNA is TGCGCCAGCAGCCAAGATTCCTTAGGGGGCACTGAAGCTTTCTTT. The chain joins TRBV4-1 to TRBJ1-1, with a possible D match to TRBD1 (6 bases). Trimming pared 0 bases from V and 4 bases from J, leaving 12 bases between. CDR1 and CDR2 (germline): MGHRA, YSYEKL. This CDR3 is built from 15 residues.

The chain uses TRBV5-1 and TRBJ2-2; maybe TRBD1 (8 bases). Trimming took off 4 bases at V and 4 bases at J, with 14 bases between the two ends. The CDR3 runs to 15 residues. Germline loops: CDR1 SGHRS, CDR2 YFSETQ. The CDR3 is CASSPYRGGTGELFF. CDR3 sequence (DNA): TGCGCCAGCAGCCCATACAGGGGGGGCACCGGGGAGCTGTTTTTT.

The CDR3 DNA sequence: TGTGCCAGCAGCGACAACCCGAATAACAGGGGGCCCGTAGGGGCTGGCTACACCTTC. This codes for CASSDNPNNRGPVGAGYTF. This rearrangement joins TRBV11-3 to TRBJ1-2, with 9 bases identical to TRBD1. Germline loops: CDR1 SGHNT, CDR2 YENEEA. Trimming took 5 bases from V and 7 from J; bases not matched to a gene: 23. The CDR3 runs 19 residues.

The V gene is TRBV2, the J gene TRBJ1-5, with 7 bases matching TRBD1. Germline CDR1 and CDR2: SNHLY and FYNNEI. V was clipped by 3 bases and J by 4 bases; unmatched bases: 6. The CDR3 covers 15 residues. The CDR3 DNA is TGTGCCAGCAGTGACGTGGACAGGCCAAATCAGCCCCAGCATTTT. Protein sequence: CASSDVDRPNQPQHF.

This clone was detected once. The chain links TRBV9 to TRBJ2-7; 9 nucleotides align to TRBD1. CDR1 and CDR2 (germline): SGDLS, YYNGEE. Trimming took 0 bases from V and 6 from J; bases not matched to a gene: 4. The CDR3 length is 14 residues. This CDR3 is CASSVGDRDSEQYF. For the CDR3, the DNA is TGTGCCAGCAGCGTAGGGGACAGGGACTCCGAGCAGTACTTC.

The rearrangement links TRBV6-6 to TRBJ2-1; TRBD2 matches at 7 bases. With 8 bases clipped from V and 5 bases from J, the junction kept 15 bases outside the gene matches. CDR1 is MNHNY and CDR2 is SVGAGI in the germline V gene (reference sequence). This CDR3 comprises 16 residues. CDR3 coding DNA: TGTGCCAGCTCTCCCCCGGGAAAGCGGGAAAACAATGAGCAGTTCTTC. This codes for CASSPPGKRENNEQFF.

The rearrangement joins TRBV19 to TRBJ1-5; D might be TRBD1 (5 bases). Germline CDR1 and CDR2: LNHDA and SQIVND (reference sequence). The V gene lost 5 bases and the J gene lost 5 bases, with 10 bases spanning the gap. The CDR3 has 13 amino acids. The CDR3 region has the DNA TGTGCCAGTAGTCTACGGGGGGATCAGCCCCAGCATTTT. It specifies CASSLRGDQPQHF.

DNA of the CDR3: TGTGCCAGCAGCCAAGATCAGCCAGGAACTTATTACGAGCAGTACTTC. Translated, it gives CASSQDQPGTYYEQYF. This rearrangement joins TRBV4-2 to TRBJ2-7; D not resolved. The CDR3 contains 16 residues. V lost 0 bases and J 4 bases, leaving 16 bases between the germline ends. Germline V gene data show CDR1 as LGHNA and CDR2 as YNFKEQ.

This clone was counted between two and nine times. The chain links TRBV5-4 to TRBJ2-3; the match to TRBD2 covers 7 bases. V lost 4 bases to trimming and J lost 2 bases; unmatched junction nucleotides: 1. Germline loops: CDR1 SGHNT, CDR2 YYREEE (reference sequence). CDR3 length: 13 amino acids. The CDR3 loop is CASSGTNTDTQYF. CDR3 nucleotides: TGTGCCAGCAGCGGGACTAACACAGATACGCAGTATTTT.

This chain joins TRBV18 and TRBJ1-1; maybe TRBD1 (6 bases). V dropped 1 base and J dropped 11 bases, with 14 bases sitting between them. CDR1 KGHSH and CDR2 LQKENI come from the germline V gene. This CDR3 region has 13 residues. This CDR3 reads CASSPLQGSIAFF. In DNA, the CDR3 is TGTGCCAGCTCACCACTACAGGGAAGTATTGCTTTCTTT.

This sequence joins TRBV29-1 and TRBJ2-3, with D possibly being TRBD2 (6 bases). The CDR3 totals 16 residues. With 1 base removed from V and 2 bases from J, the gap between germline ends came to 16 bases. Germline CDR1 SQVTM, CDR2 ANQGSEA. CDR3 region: CSVEVLRDWFTDTQYF. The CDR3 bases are TGCAGCGTTGAAGTGCTTCGGGACTGGTTCACAGATACGCAGTATTTT.

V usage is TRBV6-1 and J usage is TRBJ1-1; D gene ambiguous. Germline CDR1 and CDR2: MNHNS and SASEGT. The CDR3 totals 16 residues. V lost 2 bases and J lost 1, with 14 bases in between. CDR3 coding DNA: TGTGCCAGCAGTGAAATTAGAGGACTGACGAACACTGAAGCTTTCTTT. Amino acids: CASSEIRGLTNTEAFF.

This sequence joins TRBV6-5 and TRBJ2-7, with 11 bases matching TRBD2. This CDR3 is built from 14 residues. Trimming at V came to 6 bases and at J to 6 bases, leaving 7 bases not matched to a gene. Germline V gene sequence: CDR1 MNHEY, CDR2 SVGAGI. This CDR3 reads CASSRTSGSGEQYF. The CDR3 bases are TGTGCCAGCAGCCGTACTAGCGGGAGCGGCGAGCAGTACTTC.